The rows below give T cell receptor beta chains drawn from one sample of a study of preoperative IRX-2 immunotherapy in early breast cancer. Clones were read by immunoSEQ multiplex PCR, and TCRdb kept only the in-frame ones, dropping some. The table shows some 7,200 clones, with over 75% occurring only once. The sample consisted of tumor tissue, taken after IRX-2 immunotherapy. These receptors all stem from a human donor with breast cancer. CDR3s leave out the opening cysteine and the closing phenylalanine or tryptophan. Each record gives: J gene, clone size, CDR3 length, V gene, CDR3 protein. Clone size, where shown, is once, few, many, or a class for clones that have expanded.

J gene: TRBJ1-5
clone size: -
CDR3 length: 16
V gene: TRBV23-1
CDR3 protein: ASSQSFVGTGADQPQH

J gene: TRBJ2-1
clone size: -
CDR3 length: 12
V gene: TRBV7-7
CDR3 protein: ASSSYDGYNEQF

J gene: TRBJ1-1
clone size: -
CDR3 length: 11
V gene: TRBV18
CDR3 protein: ASSVTGIAEAF

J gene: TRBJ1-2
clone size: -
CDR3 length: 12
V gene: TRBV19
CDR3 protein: ASSGGQGVYGYT

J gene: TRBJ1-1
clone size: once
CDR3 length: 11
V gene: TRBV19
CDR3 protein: ASSIALGMGAF

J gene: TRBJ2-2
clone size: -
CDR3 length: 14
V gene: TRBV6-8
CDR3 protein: ASSYRTARNTGELF

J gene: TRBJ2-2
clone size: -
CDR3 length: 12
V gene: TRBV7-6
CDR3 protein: ASGKSGVTGELF

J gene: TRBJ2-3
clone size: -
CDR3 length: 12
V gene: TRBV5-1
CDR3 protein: ASSLEGGPDTQY

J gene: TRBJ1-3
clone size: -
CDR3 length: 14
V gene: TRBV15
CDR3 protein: ATSRVGGGYGNTIY

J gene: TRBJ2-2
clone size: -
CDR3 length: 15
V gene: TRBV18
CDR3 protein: ASSPPPGHSFSGELF

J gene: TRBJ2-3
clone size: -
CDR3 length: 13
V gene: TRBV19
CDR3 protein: ASSIGEESTDTQY

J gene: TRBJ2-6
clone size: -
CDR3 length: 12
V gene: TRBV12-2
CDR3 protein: AQTDSSGANVLT

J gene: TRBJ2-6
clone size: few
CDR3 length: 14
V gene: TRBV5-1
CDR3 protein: ASSLVQDGGANVLT

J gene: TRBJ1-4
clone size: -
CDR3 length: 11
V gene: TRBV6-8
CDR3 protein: ASSDYKAEKLF

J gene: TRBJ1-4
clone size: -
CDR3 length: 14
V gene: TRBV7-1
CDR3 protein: ASSPDRGTTNEKLF

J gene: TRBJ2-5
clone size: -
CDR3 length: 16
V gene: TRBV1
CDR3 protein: ASSYRTSGVSVQETQY

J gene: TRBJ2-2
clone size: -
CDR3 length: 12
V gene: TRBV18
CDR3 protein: ASSRQANTGELF

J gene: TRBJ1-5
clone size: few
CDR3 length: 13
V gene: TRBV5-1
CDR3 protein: ASSLTGGGNQPQH

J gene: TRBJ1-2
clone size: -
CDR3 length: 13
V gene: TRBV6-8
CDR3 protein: ASSTRTGRAYGYT

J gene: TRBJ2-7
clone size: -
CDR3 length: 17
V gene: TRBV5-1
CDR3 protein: ASSLSARGQGRNNHEQY

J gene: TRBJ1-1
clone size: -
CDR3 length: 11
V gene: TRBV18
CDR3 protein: ASADRWETEAF

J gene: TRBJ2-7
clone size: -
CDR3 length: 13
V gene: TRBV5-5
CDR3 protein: ASSVTGTNYYEQY

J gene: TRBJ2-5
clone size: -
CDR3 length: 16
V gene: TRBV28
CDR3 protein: ASTTHYERQGAGETQY

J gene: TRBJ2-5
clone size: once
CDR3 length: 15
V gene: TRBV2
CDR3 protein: ASSLGLGGWAQETQY

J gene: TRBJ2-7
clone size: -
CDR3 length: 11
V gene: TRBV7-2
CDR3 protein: ASSRGTPYEQY

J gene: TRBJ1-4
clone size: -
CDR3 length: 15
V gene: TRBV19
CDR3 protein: ASSFLPGQRLHEKLF

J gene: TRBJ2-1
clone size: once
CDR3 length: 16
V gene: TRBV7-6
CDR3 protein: ASSLYFQRGSSYNEQF

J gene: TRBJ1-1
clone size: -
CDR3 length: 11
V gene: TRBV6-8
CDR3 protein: ATGTGLNTEAF

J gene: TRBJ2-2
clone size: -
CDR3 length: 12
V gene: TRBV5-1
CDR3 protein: ASSDGLITGELF

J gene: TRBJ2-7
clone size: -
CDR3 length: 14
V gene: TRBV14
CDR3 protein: ASSQNTQEGVYEQY